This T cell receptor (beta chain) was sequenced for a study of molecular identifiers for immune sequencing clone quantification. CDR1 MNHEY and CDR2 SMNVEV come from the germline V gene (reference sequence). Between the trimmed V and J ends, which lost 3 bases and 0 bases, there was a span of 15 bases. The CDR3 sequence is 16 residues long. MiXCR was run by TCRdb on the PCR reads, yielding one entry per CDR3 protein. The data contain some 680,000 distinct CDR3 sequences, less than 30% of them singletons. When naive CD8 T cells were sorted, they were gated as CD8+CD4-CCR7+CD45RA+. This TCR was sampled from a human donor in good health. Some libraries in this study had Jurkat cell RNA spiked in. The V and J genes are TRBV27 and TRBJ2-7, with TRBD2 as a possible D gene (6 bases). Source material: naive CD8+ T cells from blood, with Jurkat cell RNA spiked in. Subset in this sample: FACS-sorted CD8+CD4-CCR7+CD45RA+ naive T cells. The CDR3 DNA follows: TGTGCCAGCAGTTTCGGTTCGTGGGAGGCCTCCTACGAGCAGTACTTC. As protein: CASSFGSWEASYEQYF.